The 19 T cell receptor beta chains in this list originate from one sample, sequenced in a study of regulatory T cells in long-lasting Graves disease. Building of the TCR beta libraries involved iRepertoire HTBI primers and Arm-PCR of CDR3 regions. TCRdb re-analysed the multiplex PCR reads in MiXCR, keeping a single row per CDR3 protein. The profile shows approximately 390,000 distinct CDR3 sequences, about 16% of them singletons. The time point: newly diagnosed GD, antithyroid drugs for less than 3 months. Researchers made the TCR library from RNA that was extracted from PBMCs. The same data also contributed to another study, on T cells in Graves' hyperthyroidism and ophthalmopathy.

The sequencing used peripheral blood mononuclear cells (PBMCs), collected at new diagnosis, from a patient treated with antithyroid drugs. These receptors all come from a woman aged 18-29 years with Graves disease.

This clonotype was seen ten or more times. CDR3 in DNA: TGTGCCATCAGTGAGTCGAGGTTAAGGAGTGAGCAGTTCTTC. Translating it yields CAISESRLRSEQFF. The V and J genes are TRBV10-3 and TRBJ2-1, with D hard to call. Germline CDR1 is ENHRY and CDR2 is SYGVKD. There are 14 residues in the CDR3. The ends were cut back, 0 bases at V and 9 bases at J, with 12 bases in the middle.

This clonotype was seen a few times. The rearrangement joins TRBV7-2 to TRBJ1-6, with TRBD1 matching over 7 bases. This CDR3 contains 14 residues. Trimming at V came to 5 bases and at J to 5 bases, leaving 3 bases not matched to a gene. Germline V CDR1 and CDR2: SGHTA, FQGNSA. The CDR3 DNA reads TGTGCCAGCAGCCCGGACAGGAATAATTCACCCCTCCACTTT. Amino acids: CASSPDRNNSPLHF.

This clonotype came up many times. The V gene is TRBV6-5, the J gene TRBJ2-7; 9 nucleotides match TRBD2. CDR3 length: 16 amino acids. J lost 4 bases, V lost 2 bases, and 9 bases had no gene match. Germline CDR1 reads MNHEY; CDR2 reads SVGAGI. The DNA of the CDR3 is TGTGCCAGCAGTTACGGGCTAGCGGGGACATATTACGAGCAGTACTTC. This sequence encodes CASSYGLAGTYYEQYF.

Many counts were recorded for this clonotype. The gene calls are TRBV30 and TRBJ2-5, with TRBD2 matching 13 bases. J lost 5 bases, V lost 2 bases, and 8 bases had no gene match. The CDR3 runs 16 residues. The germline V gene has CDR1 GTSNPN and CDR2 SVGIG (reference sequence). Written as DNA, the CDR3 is TGTGCCTGGAGTATCCCCGGGACTAGCGGGAAGGAGACCCAGTACTTC. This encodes CAWSIPGTSGKETQYF.

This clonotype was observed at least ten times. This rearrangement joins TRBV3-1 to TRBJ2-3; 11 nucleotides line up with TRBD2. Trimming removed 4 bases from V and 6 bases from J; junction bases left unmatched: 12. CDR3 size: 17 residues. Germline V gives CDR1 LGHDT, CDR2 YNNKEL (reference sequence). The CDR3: CASSPTLAGGLLDTQYF. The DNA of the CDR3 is TGTGCCAGCAGCCCCACCCTAGCGGGGGGTCTTTTGGATACGCAGTATTTT.

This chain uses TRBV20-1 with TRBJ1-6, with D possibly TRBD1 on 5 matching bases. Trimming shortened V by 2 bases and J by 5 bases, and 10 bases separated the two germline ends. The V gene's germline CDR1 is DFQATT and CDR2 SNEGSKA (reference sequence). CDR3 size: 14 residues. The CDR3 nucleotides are TGCAGTGCTAGATTCTCGACAGATAATTCACCCCTCCACTTT. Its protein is CSARFSTDNSPLHF.

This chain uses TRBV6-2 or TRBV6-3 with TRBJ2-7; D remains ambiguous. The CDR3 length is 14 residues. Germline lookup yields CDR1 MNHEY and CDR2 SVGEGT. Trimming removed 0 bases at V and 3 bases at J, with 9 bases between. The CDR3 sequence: CASSYSINGYEQYF. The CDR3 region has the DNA TGTGCCAGCAGTTACTCGATCAACGGCTACGAGCAGTACTTC.

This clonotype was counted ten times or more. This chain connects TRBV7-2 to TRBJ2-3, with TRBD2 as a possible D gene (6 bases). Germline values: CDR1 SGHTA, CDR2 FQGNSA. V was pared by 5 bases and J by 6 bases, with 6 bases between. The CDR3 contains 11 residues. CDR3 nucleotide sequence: TGTGCCAGCAGCGCGGGGGATACGCAGTATTTT. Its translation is CASSAGDTQYF.

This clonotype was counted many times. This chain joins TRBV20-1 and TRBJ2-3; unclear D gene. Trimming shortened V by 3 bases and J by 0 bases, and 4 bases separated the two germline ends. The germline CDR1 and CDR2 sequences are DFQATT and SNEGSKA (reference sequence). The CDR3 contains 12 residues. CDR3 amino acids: CSASPSTDTQYF. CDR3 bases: TGCAGTGCTAGCCCTAGCACAGATACGCAGTATTTT.

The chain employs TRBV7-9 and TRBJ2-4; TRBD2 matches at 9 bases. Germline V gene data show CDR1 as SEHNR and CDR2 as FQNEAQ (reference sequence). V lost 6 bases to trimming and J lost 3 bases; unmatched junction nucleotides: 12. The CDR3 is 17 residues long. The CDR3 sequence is CASSWTVAGEGKNIQYF. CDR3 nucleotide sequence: TGTGCCAGCAGTTGGACTGTAGCGGGGGAAGGCAAAAACATTCAGTACTTC.

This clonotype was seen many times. CDR3 sequence (DNA): TGCAGTGCTAGGGCGGGACAGGGAGCCTACGAGCAGTACTTC. It codes for CSARAGQGAYEQYF. This chain joins TRBV20-1 and TRBJ2-7; 9 bases are a match to TRBD1. The CDR3 length is 14 residues. Germline values: CDR1 DFQATT, CDR2 SNEGSKA (reference sequence). The J segment lost 2 bases and the V segment lost 3 bases, leaving 5 bases of the junction unmatched.

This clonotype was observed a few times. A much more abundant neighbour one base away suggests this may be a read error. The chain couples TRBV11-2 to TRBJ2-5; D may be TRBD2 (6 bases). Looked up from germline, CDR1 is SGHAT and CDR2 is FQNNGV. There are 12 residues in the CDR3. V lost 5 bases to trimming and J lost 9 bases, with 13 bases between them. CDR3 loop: CASSQIGEAQYF. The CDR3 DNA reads TGTGCCAGCAGCCAGATCGGGGAGGCCCAGTACTTC. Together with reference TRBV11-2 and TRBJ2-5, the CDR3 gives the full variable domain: EAGVAQSPRYKIIEKRQSVAFWCNPISGHATLYWYQQILGQGPKLLIQFQNNGVVDDSQLPKDRFSAERLKGVDSTLKIQPAKLEDSAVYLCASSQIGEAQYFGPGTRLLVL.

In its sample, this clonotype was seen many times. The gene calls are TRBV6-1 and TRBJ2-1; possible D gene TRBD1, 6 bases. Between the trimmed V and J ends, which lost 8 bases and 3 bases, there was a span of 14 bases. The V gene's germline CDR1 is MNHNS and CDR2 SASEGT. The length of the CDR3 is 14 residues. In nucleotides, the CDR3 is TGTGCCAGCCGCTTCCAGGGGATCTACAATGAGCAGTTCTTC. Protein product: CASRFQGIYNEQFF.

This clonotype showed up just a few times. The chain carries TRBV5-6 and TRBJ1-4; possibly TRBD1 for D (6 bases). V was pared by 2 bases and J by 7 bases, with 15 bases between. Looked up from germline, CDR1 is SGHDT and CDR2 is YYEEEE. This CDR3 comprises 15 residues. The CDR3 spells CASSFPGGGSEKLFF. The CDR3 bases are TGTGCCAGCAGCTTCCCGGGGGGCGGATCTGAAAAACTGTTTTTT.

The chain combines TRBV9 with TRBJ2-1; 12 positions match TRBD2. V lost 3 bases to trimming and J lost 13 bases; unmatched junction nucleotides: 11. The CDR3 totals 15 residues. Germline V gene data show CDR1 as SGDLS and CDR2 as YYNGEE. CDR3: CASSALAGGQETQFF. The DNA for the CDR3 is TGTGCCAGCAGCGCCCTAGCGGGAGGGCAAGAGACCCAGTTCTTC. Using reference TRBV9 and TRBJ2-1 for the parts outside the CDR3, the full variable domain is DSGVTQTPKHLITATGQRVTLRCSPRSGDLSVYWYQQSLDQGLQFLIQYYNGEERAKGNILERFSAQQFPDLHSELNLSSLELGDSALYFCASSALAGGQETQFFGPGTRLTVL.

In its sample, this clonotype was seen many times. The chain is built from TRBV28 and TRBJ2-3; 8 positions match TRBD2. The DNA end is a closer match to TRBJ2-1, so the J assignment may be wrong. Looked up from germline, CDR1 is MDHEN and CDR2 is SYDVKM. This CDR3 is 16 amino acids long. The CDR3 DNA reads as TGTGCCAGCAGTTCCCCCAGGGAGCGGGAGTCGCATGAGCAGTTCTTC. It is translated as CASSSPRERESHEQFF.

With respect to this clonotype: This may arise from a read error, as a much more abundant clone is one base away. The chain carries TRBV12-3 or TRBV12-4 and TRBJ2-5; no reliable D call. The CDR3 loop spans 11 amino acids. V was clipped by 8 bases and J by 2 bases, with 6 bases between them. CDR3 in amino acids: CASVAQETQYF. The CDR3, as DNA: TGTGCCAGCGTGGCTCAAGAGACCCAGTACTTC.

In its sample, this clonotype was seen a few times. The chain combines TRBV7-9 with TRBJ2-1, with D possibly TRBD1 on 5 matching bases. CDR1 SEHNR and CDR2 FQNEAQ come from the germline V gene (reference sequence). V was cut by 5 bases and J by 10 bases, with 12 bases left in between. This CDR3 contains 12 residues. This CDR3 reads CASSPGMAEQFF. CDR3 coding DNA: TGTGCCAGCAGCCCAGGGATGGCGGAGCAGTTCTTC. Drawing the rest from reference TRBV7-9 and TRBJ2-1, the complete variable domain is DTGVSQNPRHKITKRGQNVTFRCDPISEHNRLYWYRQTLGQGPEFLTYFQNEAQLEKSRLLSDRFSAERPKGSFSTLEIQRTEQGDSAMYLCASSPGMAEQFFGPGTRLTVL.

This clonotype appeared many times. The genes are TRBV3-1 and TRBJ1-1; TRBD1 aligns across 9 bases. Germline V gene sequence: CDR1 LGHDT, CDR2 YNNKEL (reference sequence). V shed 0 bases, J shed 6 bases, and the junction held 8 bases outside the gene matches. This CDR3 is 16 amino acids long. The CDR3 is CASSQDPGQGAPEAFF. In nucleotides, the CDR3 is TGTGCCAGCAGCCAAGATCCGGGACAGGGTGCCCCTGAAGCTTTCTTT.